These 31 T cell receptor beta chains originate from one sample sequenced in a study of cytomegalovirus exposure and HLA in healthy donors. A multiplex PCR was run with 60 Vbeta primers and 13 Jbeta primers. Some clones are missing from TCRdb's copy, which holds only in-frame ones; the method was immunoSEQ multiplex PCR. This table holds over 150,000 clones, 70% to 80% found once. Sequenced input: PBMCs. The receptors stem from a woman in her forties or fifties in good health and CMV-seronegative.

J is TRBJ2-5 and V is TRBV9, with 7 positions matching TRBD1. Germline assignment: CDR1 SGDLS and CDR2 YYNGEE. Germline trimming cut 5 bases from V and 1 base from J; bases unmatched to any gene: 5. This CDR3 has 14 amino acids. The CDR3 spells CASSETGSQETQYF. DNA of the CDR3: TGTGCCAGCAGTGAGACAGGGTCCCAAGAGACCCAGTACTTC.

The V gene is TRBV4-3, the J gene TRBJ2-5; tentatively, D is TRBD2 (6 bases). CDR3 size: 16 residues. The V gene's germline CDR1 is LGHNA and CDR2 YSLEER. Trimming removed 0 bases at V and 3 bases at J, with 14 bases between. The CDR3 DNA reads TGCGCCAGCAGCCAAGATCGGGGTACGGGGGAAGAGACCCAGTACTTC. Translated, it gives CASSQDRGTGEETQYF.

This clone has more than one count but fewer than ten. The chain employs TRBV5-1 and TRBJ1-5, with TRBD1 matching over 9 bases. The CDR3 consists of 15 residues. J lost 1 base, V lost 4 bases, and 3 bases had no gene match. The V gene's germline CDR1 is SGHRS and CDR2 YFSETQ. CDR3 nucleotides: TGCGCCAGCAGCCCACAGGGGGCGAGCAATCAGCCCCAGCATTTT. The encoded protein is CASSPQGASNQPQHF.

The chain recombines TRBV7-2 with TRBJ1-1, with D tentatively TRBD1 (5 bases). CDR1 is SGHTA, CDR2 FQGNSA, per germline. V lost 5 bases and J lost 3, with 16 bases in between. The CDR3 sequence is 15 residues long. CDR3 loop: CASSLVGGKDTEAFF. DNA of the CDR3: TGTGCCAGCAGCCTAGTTGGGGGGAAGGACACTGAAGCTTTCTTT.

The chain combines TRBV14 with TRBJ1-2; 8 bases line up with TRBD1. This CDR3 is built from 17 residues. The V gene end was trimmed by 3 bases and the J gene end by 2 bases; junction bases not matched to a gene: 11. Germline loops: CDR1 SGHDN, CDR2 FVKESK. The CDR3: CASSHVPLGQDNYGYTF. CDR3 coding DNA: TGTGCCAGCAGCCACGTGCCTCTGGGACAGGACAACTATGGCTACACCTTC.

The rearrangement joins TRBV7-9 to TRBJ2-7, with 11 bases matching TRBD2. CDR3 length equals 15 residues. J lost 6 bases, V lost 2 bases, and 6 bases had no gene match. Germline V lookup: CDR1 SEHNR, CDR2 FQNEAQ (reference sequence). The CDR3 nucleotides are TGTGCCAGCAGCTTAATTACTAGCGGGAGTGGCGAGCAGTACTTC. Amino acid sequence: CASSLITSGSGEQYF.

The rearrangement joins TRBV29-1 to TRBJ2-7, with D perhaps matching TRBD1 (6 bases). The CDR3 runs to 11 residues. Germline V gene sequence: CDR1 SQVTM, CDR2 ANQGSEA. With 7 bases removed from V and 3 bases from J, the gap between germline ends came to 10 bases. In DNA form, the CDR3 reads TGCAGCGCCGGGACACTCTACGAGCAGTACTTC. This gives the protein CSAGTLYEQYF.

V gene TRBV4-3 combines with J gene TRBJ2-7, with a weak D call TRBD1 (6 bases). Germline lookup yields CDR1 LGHNA and CDR2 YSLEER. Between the trimmed V and J ends, which lost 0 bases and 2 bases, there was a span of 14 bases. The CDR3 sequence is 16 residues long. Here the CDR3 DNA reads TGCGCCAGCAGCCAAGATACAGCAGGGGTAACCTACGAGCAGTACTTC. This sequence encodes CASSQDTAGVTYEQYF.

V gene TRBV5-6 combines with J gene TRBJ1-2; D not resolved. Between the trimmed V and J ends, which lost 0 bases and 7 bases, there was a span of 7 bases. The CDR3 runs 12 residues. Germline V gene sequence: CDR1 SGHDT, CDR2 YYEEEE. The CDR3 DNA reads TGTGCCAGCAGCTTGGGGTTGCGTGGCTACACCTTC. Translating it yields CASSLGLRGYTF.

The chain recombines TRBV27 with TRBJ1-5; no definite D call. V was pared by 5 bases and J by 1 base, with 15 bases between. The CDR3 has 16 residues. Germline assignment: CDR1 MNHEY and CDR2 SMNVEV (reference sequence). The CDR3 DNA follows: TGTGCCAGCAGTCCATTTGAGGGATGGAGCAATCAGCCCCAGCATTTT. Translation gives CASSPFEGWSNQPQHF.

The V call is TRBV11-1, the J call TRBJ2-1, with a tentative D call TRBD2 (5 bases). V was trimmed by 6 bases and J by 10 bases, leaving 10 bases between them. Germline lookup yields CDR1 SGHAT and CDR2 FQDESV (reference sequence). The CDR3 runs to 11 residues. The CDR3 spells CASSLRLEQFF. In nucleotides, the CDR3 is TGTGCCAGCAGTCTCCGACTAGAGCAGTTCTTC.

This clone was counted a single time. The chain employs TRBV6-5 and TRBJ1-4; 11 bases fit TRBD1. Germline CDR1 and CDR2: MNHEY and SVGAGI. V gave up 6 bases and J gave up 7 bases; unmatched junction bases: 7. CDR3 size: 15 residues. The CDR3 DNA reads TGTGCCAGCAGCGACGGGGGGACAGGGGGTGAAAAACTGTTTTTT. As protein: CASSDGGTGGEKLFF.

This chain joins TRBV11-2 and TRBJ1-2, with a weak D call TRBD1 (5 bases). V dropped 3 bases and J dropped 8 bases, with 10 bases sitting between them. In germline, CDR1 is SGHAT, CDR2 FQNNGV. This CDR3 comprises 12 residues. In nucleotides, the CDR3 is TGTGCCAGCAGCTTCGGGGGTAACGGCTACACCTTC. Translated, it gives CASSFGGNGYTF.

The chain is built from TRBV18 and TRBJ2-7; no clear D. V lost 4 bases to trimming and J lost 4 bases, with 14 bases between them. From germline, CDR1 is KGHSH and CDR2 LQKENI. The CDR3 spans 14 residues. The CDR3 region is CASSLPLEFYEQYF. The CDR3, as DNA: TGTGCCAGCTCACTCCCCTTAGAATTTTACGAGCAGTACTTC.

This rearrangement joins TRBV10-3 to TRBJ2-3; 10 bases line up with TRBD1. The CDR3 is 17 residues long. V lost 0 bases to trimming and J lost 1 base; unmatched junction nucleotides: 4. From germline, CDR1 is ENHRY and CDR2 SYGVKD. The CDR3 spells CAISESIGTGGTDTQYF. The CDR3 region has the DNA TGTGCCATCAGTGAGTCGATCGGGACAGGGGGCACAGATACGCAGTATTTT.

The chain couples TRBV6-4 to TRBJ2-3, with 11 positions matching TRBD1. The CDR3 is 15 amino acids. Trimming took 5 bases from V and 5 from J; bases not matched to a gene: 6. The V gene's germline CDR1 is MRHNA and CDR2 SNTAGT. CDR3 sequence: CASSPTGTGGDTQYF. The CDR3 DNA sequence: TGTGCCAGCAGTCCCACCGGGACAGGGGGAGATACGCAGTATTTT.

V usage is TRBV4-3 and J usage is TRBJ1-5; weak D call: TRBD1 (5 bases). V was cut by 1 base and J by 10 bases, with 14 bases left in between. Germline assignment: CDR1 LGHNA and CDR2 YSLEER. The CDR3 consists of 14 residues. Here the CDR3 reads CASSQGGRDYPQHF. In DNA, the CDR3 is TGCGCCAGCAGCCAAGGAGGCAGGGATTACCCCCAGCATTTT.

The V call is TRBV5-5, the J call TRBJ1-6, with TRBD1 as a possible D gene (6 bases). CDR1 is SGHKS, CDR2 YYEKEE, per germline (reference sequence). V was pared by 2 bases and J by 10 bases, with 13 bases between. The CDR3 contains 14 residues. The CDR3 region has the DNA TGTGCCAGCAGCTTTGTAACAGGGAGCTCACCCCTCCACTTT. It yields the protein CASSFVTGSSPLHF.

The chain uses TRBV9 and TRBJ2-1; weak D call: TRBD2 (6 bases). CDR3 length: 13 amino acids. The ends were cut back, 0 bases at V and 9 bases at J, with 10 bases in the middle. The germline CDR1 and CDR2 sequences are SGDLS and YYNGEE. The CDR3 reads CASSVGGGSEQFF. The DNA for the CDR3 is TGTGCCAGCAGCGTAGGCGGAGGGAGTGAGCAGTTCTTC.

This chain uses TRBV28 with TRBJ1-5, with D possibly being TRBD1 (5 bases). Germline CDR1 reads MDHEN; CDR2 reads SYDVKM. V lost 6 bases and J 3 bases, leaving 18 bases between the germline ends. The length of the CDR3 is 16 residues. CDR3 residues: CASSPAGGGDNQPQHF. The CDR3 region has the DNA TGTGCCAGCAGCCCGGCGGGCGGGGGGGACAATCAGCCCCAGCATTTT.

The V and J genes are TRBV10-3 and TRBJ2-2; D is perhaps TRBD2 (6 bases). Trimming cost V 3 bases and J 6 bases, with 20 bases left between them. The CDR3 extends over 17 amino acids. Germline lookup yields CDR1 ENHRY and CDR2 SYGVKD. DNA of the CDR3: TGTGCCATCAGTGACTTAGGGACTTCGGGAAAGGCCGGGGAGCTGTTTTTT. Encoded protein: CAISDLGTSGKAGELFF.

V and J are TRBV5-1 and TRBJ2-7, with TRBD1 identical over 7 bases. Germline V gene data show CDR1 as SGHRS and CDR2 as YFSETQ. This CDR3 has 14 amino acids. The V and J ends lost 4 bases and 1 base, in that order; junction bases with no gene match: 5. CDR3: CASSTRTGSYEQYF. As DNA, the CDR3 is TGCGCCAGCAGCACACGGACAGGATCCTACGAGCAGTACTTC. The entire variable domain, with the rest obtained from reference TRBV5-1 and TRBJ2-7, is as follows: KAGVTQTPRYLIKTRGQQVTLSCSPISGHRSVSWYQQTPGQGLQFLFEYFSETQRNKGNFPGRFSGRQFSNSRSEMNVSTLELGDSALYLCASSTRTGSYEQYFGPGTRLTVT.

The genes are TRBV7-2 and TRBJ2-5; D may be TRBD1 (6 bases). This CDR3 contains 14 residues. Trimming removed 5 bases at V and 1 base at J, with 11 bases between. Germline lookup yields CDR1 SGHTA and CDR2 FQGNSA. The CDR3: CASSPWGLQETQYF. Here the CDR3 DNA reads TGTGCCAGCAGCCCTTGGGGGCTCCAAGAGACCCAGTACTTC.

This clone was seen only a few times. The gene calls are TRBV5-1 and TRBJ1-1; D might be TRBD1 (6 bases). Germline lookup yields CDR1 SGHRS and CDR2 YFSETQ. V was clipped by 3 bases and J by 4 bases, with 13 bases between them. The CDR3 has 14 amino acids. The CDR3 loop reads CASSSGVRGTEAFF. CDR3 coding DNA: TGCGCCAGCAGCTCAGGGGTTCGGGGCACTGAAGCTTTCTTT.

V gene TRBV5-8 combines with J gene TRBJ2-7, with D possibly TRBD2 on 6 matching bases. Trimming cost V 4 bases and J 3 bases, with 17 bases left between them. Germline loops: CDR1 SGHTS, CDR2 YDEGEE. The CDR3 is made up of 15 amino acids. The CDR3 sequence is CASSPRLVGHYEQYF. CDR3 sequence (DNA): TGTGCCAGCAGCCCGAGACTAGTGGGGCACTACGAGCAGTACTTC.

The chain joins TRBV19 to TRBJ1-5, with 7 bases lining up with TRBD1. This CDR3 comprises 15 residues. Unmatched junction bases numbered 10, after V lost 7 bases and J lost 4 bases. Germline CDR1 LNHDA, CDR2 SQIVND (reference sequence). The CDR3 region is CASIPPGQTNQPQHF. CDR3 sequence (DNA): TGTGCCAGTATCCCCCCGGGACAGACAAATCAGCCCCAGCATTTT.

This chain connects TRBV28 to TRBJ1-2; D is undetermined. Per germline, CDR1 MDHEN and CDR2 SYDVKM. V lost 7 bases, J lost 3 bases, and 18 bases lay in between. This CDR3 is built from 15 residues. As DNA, the CDR3 is TGTGCCAGCACCCTCGAGGCCCTGCCCTACTATGGCTACACCTTC. It is translated as CASTLEALPYYGYTF.

For this clone: A read error may produce the germline difference seen at one junction end. The chain couples TRBV7-9 to TRBJ1-2; D uncertain. This CDR3 comprises 12 residues. Germline values: CDR1 SEHNR, CDR2 FQNEAQ (reference sequence). This chain's CDR3 is CSSVRGRSGYTF. The CDR3 nucleotides are TGTTCCAGCGTTAGAGGAAGGTCTGGCTACACCTTC.

V is TRBV18 and J is TRBJ1-6; 8 bases align to TRBD1. Germline CDR1 and CDR2: KGHSH and LQKENI. CDR3 length: 17 amino acids. V trimming: 4 bases; J trimming: 9 bases; junction bases outside the gene matches: 14. CDR3 DNA: TGTGCCAGCTCACGAGGGGGCCAGGGGGCTCTGGGTTCACCCCTCCACTTT. Translated, it gives CASSRGGQGALGSPLHF. The whole variable domain, remainder taken from reference TRBV18 and TRBJ1-6, is NAGVMQNPRHLVRRRGQEARLRCSPMKGHSHVYWYRQLPEEGLKFMVYLQKENIIDESGMPKERFSAEFPKEGPSILRIQQVVRGDSAAYFCASSRGGQGALGSPLHFGNGTRLTVT.

The gene calls are TRBV6-6 and TRBJ1-3; tentative D call: TRBD1 (6 bases). From germline, CDR1 is MNHNY and CDR2 SVGAGI (reference sequence). Trimming left V 8 bases short and J 1 base short, with 9 bases between. The CDR3 consists of 13 residues. The CDR3 reads CASAQGSGNTIYF. CDR3 nucleotides: TGTGCCAGCGCTCAGGGGTCTGGAAACACCATATATTTT.

V and J are TRBV7-6 and TRBJ2-5; D unclear. This CDR3 comprises 14 residues. CDR1 and CDR2 (germline): SGHVS, FNYEAQ. V was shortened by 5 bases and J by 2 bases, with 12 bases between the two germline ends. The CDR3 nucleotides are TGTGCCAGCAGCGTTACCGGGTCTCAAGAGACCCAGTACTTC. Its translation: CASSVTGSQETQYF.